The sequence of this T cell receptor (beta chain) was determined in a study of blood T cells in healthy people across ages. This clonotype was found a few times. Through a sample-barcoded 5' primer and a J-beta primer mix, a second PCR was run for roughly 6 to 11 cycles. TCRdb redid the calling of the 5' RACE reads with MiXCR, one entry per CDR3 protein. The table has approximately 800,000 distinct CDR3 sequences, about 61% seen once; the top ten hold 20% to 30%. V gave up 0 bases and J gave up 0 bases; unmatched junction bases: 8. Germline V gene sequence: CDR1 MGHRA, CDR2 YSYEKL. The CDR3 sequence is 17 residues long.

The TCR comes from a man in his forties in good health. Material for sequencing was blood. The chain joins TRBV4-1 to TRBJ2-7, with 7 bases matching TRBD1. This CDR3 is CASSQDTLDRSSYEQYF. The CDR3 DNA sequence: TGCGCCAGCAGCCAAGATACTTTGGACAGGAGCTCCTACGAGCAGTACTTC.